This is a list of T cell receptor beta chains from one sample in a study of T cell repertoires in cytomegalovirus infection. TCRdb passed the reads through MiXCR, listing each CDR3 protein once. This sample has roughly 500,000 distinct CDR3 sequences, with roughly a third found just once. No cognate antigen is known for these TCRs. The sample here was cultured PBMCs, taken from culture after CMV antigen stimulation. Receptors were obtained from a human donor in good health (CMV status not recorded). Some clones in this sample may be carry-over from other donors' samples. Each CDR3 is given with its conserved first and last residue. The D gene is left open where the match is weak. Only some rows state a clone size, as once, few, many or a class for expanded clones.

-	TRBV7-3	TRBJ2-7	-	CASSLRAKTYEQYF	TGTGCCAGCAGCTTACGAGCGAAGACCTACGAGCAGTACTTC
few	TRBV12-3/TRBV12-4	TRBJ1-5	TRBD1	CASSAGGQPQHF	TGTGCCAGCAGTGCAGGGGGTCAGCCCCAGCATTTT
few	TRBV10-3	TRBJ1-1	-	CATYDRPTEAFF	TGTGCCACCTATGACAGGCCCACTGAAGCTTTCTTT
-	TRBV28	TRBJ2-1	-	CASSLVGQKKQFF	TGTGCCAGCAGTTTGGTTGGGCAGAAAAAGCAGTTCTTC
-	TRBV7-2	TRBJ2-5	TRBD2	CASSLQGGSMETQYF	TGTGCCAGCAGCTTACAGGGCGGGAGTATGGAGACCCAGTACTTC
many	TRBV7-2	TRBJ2-5	-	CASSLSMPQETQYF	TGTGCCAGCAGCTTAAGTATGCCCCAAGAGACCCAGTACTTC
-	TRBV7-2	TRBJ1-6	-	CASSLGSAGFSDSPLHF	TGTGCCAGCAGCTTAGGTAGTGCAGGGTTTTCGGATTCACCCCTCCACTTT
-	TRBV4-3	TRBJ2-6	-	CASSEDLSGANVLTF	TGCGCCAGCAGCGAAGATCTGTCTGGGGCCAACGTCCTGACTTTC
few	TRBV12-5	TRBJ2-1	TRBD2	CASGHRSGTHEQFF	TGTGCTAGTGGCCACCGTAGCGGGACTCATGAGCAGTTCTTC
-	TRBV6-5	TRBJ1-1	-	CASSDGTSEAFF	TGTGCCAGCAGTGACGGGACTTCTGAAGCTTTCTTT
-	TRBV7-2	TRBJ1-2	-	CASSSTHGVVRGYTF	TGTGCCAGCAGCTCCACCCATGGCGTGGTTCGTGGCTACACCTTC
few	TRBV19	TRBJ1-1	-	CASRLLHTMNTEAFF	TGTGCCAGTAGGCTCCTACATACGATGAACACTGAAGCTTTCTTT
-	TRBV4-3	TRBJ2-2	TRBD2	CASSPGLAGVNTGELFF	TGCGCCAGTTCCCCGGGACTAGCGGGAGTGAACACCGGGGAGCTGTTTTTT
few	TRBV27	TRBJ2-3	TRBD2	CASTNGTSSSRATDTQYF	TGTGCCAGCACCAACGGGACTAGCTCTTCCAGGGCCACAGATACGCAGTATTTT
-	TRBV6-6	TRBJ2-2	TRBD2	CASSYRGGGRLAGVRTGELFF	TGTGCCAGCAGTTACCGGGGCGGCGGACGACTAGCGGGAGTAAGAACCGGGGAGCTGTTTTTT
-	TRBV6-5	TRBJ1-6	TRBD1	CASSESGGWSPLHF	TGTGCCAGCAGTGAATCAGGGGGGTGGTCACCCCTCCACTTT
few	TRBV7-9	TRBJ1-2	TRBD1	CASSLATGGEYGYTF	TGTGCCAGCAGCTTAGCCACAGGGGGGGAATATGGCTACACCTTC
-	TRBV15	TRBJ1-1	TRBD1	CATSKSWTGDTEAFF	TGTGCCACCAGCAAGAGCTGGACAGGGGACACTGAAGCTTTCTTT
-	TRBV7-2	TRBJ2-7	-	CASSLEVSNSYYEQYF	TGTGCCAGCAGCTTAGAAGTATCAAACTCTTACTACGAGCAGTACTTC
many	TRBV12-3/TRBV12-4	TRBJ2-7	TRBD2	CASRGTSGSTTYEQYF	TGTGCCAGCAGGGGGACTAGCGGGAGCACAACTTACGAGCAGTACTTC
few	TRBV20-1	TRBJ1-4	-	CSAPGPTGLNEKLFF	TGCAGTGCCCCCGGACCGACAGGCCTTAATGAAAAACTGTTTTTT
few	TRBV7-8	TRBJ1-1	-	CASSVRRDGEAFF	TGTGCCAGCAGCGTAAGAAGGGACGGGGAAGCTTTCTTT
-	TRBV7-9	TRBJ2-7	-	CASSLEGVSEQYF	TGTGCCAGCAGCTTAGAGGGAGTAAGCGAGCAGTACTTC
-	TRBV7-9	TRBJ1-1	TRBD1	CASSSQGGGLTEAFF	TGTGCCAGCAGCTCCCAGGGGGGAGGGCTTACTGAAGCTTTCTTT
-	TRBV6-2/TRBV6-3	TRBJ2-7	TRBD1	CASSYVQATGKKSSYEQYF	TGTGCCAGCAGTTACGTTCAAGCGACAGGGAAGAAGAGTAGCTACGAGCAGTACTTC
-	TRBV7-9	TRBJ1-2	TRBD1	CASSLARQGYGYTF	TGTGCCAGCAGCTTAGCAAGACAGGGGTACGGCTACACCTTC
-	TRBV4-1	TRBJ1-1	-	CASSQAAALMNTEAFF	TGCGCCAGCAGCCAAGCGGCAGCGCTTATGAACACTGAAGCTTTCTTT
few	TRBV27	TRBJ2-5	-	CASSSVGQQETQYF	TGTGCCAGCAGTAGCGTGGGACAACAAGAGACCCAGTACTTC
many	TRBV7-2	TRBJ2-1	TRBD2	CASSLNSGDNEQFF	TGTGCCAGCAGCCTTAATAGCGGGGACAATGAGCAGTTCTTC
-	TRBV7-2	TRBJ2-1	TRBD1	CASSSSGAGGGVQFF	TGTGCCAGCAGCTCGTCGGGAGCAGGGGGCGGGGTGCAGTTCTTC
few	TRBV7-2	TRBJ1-2	-	CASSSGPTNYGYTF	TGTGCCAGCAGCTCAGGACCCACTAACTATGGCTACACCTTC
once	TRBV24-1	TRBJ2-6	-	CATSDGRTAHYSGANVLTF	TGTGCCACCAGTGACGGAAGGACAGCCCACTACTCTGGGGCCAACGTCCTGACTTTC
-	TRBV7-9	TRBJ2-1	TRBD2	CASSSTIRTSGSDEQFF	TGTGCCAGCAGCTCCACGATTCGGACTAGCGGGAGCGATGAGCAGTTCTTC
-	TRBV12-3/TRBV12-4	TRBJ2-7	-	CASRRSYEQYF	TGTGCCAGCCGACGTTCCTACGAGCAGTACTTC
-	TRBV24-1	TRBJ2-5	-	CATSDLRRGGIQETQYF	TGTGCCACCAGTGATTTAAGAAGAGGAGGGATCCAAGAGACCCAGTACTTC
-	TRBV6-5	TRBJ2-4	-	CASSYSAVAKNIQYF	TGTGCCAGCAGTTACTCGGCGGTAGCCAAAAACATTCAGTACTTC
-	TRBV10-3	TRBJ1-2	-	CAIRPGRGGGYGYTF	TGTGCCATCAGACCTGGACGGGGAGGTGGCTATGGCTACACCTTC
-	TRBV28	TRBJ1-5	-	CASSRSMGVNQGQPQHF	TGTGCCAGCAGCCGGTCGATGGGGGTCAATCAAGGTCAGCCCCAGCATTTT
-	TRBV12-3/TRBV12-4	TRBJ1-1	-	CASSLMDMLLGTEAFF	TGTGCCAGCAGTTTAATGGACATGCTATTGGGAACTGAAGCTTTCTTT
-	TRBV11-2	TRBJ2-5	-	CASSPMGARETQYF	TGTGCCAGCAGCCCAATGGGGGCGAGAGAGACCCAGTACTTC
-	TRBV6-1	TRBJ1-1	TRBD1	CASSSDRRIIMNTEAFF	TGTGCCAGCAGTTCGGACAGGCGAATAATCATGAACACTGAAGCTTTCTTT
once	TRBV10-3	TRBJ2-4	-	CAISDVLGSDIQYF	TGTGCCATCAGTGATGTTTTGGGATCAGACATTCAGTACTTC
few	TRBV7-2	TRBJ2-3	TRBD2	CASRGLATSTDTQYF	TGTGCCAGCAGGGGACTAGCGACTAGCACAGATACGCAGTATTTT
few	TRBV7-9	TRBJ2-1	-	CASSPSLGLRSYNEQFF	TGTGCCAGCAGCCCAAGCTTGGGGCTCCGCTCCTACAATGAGCAGTTCTTC
few	TRBV5-4	TRBJ2-7	-	CASSLDGSHHEQYF	TGTGCCAGCAGCTTGGACGGGAGCCACCACGAGCAGTACTTC
-	TRBV12-5	TRBJ2-1	TRBD2	CASWLRPGLEKYNEQFF	TGTGCTAGCTGGTTGCGACCGGGACTAGAGAAATACAATGAGCAGTTCTTC
-	TRBV4-3	TRBJ1-2	-	CASSQDTTGLANYGYTF	TGCGCCAGCAGCCAAGACACGACAGGTCTAGCTAACTATGGCTACACCTTC
-	TRBV6-1	TRBJ2-3	TRBD1	CASSDIQGASTDTQYF	TGTGCCAGCAGTGACATACAGGGGGCTAGCACAGATACGCAGTATTTT
-	TRBV6-2/TRBV6-3	TRBJ1-5	-	CASNLQPQHF	TGTGCCAGCAACCTTCAGCCCCAGCATTTT